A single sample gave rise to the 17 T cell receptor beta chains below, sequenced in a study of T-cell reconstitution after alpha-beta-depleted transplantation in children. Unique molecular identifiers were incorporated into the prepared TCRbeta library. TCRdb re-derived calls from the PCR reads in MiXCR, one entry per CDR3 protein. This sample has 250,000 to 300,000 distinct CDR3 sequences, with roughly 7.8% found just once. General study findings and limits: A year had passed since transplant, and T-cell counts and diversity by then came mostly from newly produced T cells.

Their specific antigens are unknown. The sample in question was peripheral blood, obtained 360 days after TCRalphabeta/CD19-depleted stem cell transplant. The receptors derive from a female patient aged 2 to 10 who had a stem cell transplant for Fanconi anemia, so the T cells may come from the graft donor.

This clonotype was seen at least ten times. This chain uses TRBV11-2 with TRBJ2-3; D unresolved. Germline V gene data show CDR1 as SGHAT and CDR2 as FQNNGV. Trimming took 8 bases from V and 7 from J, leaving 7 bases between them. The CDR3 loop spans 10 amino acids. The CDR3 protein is CASGSNTQYF. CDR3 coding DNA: TGTGCCAGCGGATCAAATACGCAGTATTTT.

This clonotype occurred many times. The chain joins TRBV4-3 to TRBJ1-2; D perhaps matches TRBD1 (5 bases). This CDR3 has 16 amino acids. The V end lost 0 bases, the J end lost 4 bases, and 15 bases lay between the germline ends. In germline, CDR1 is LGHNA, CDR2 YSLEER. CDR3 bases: TGCGCCAGCAGCCAAGATCCCTACGGCGGGGGCTATGGCTACACCTTC. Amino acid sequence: CASSQDPYGGGYGYTF.

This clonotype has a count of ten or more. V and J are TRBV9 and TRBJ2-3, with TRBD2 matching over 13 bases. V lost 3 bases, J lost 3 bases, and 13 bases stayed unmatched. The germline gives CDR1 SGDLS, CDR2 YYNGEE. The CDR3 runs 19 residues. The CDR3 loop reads CASSGRTSGRSLFTDTQYF. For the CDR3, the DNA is TGTGCCAGCAGCGGCAGGACTAGCGGGAGAAGTTTATTTACAGATACGCAGTATTTT.

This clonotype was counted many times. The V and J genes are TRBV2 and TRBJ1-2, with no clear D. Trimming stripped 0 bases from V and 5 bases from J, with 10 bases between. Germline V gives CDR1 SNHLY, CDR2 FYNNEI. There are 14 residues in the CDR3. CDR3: CASSEALLGYGYTF. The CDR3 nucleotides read TGTGCCAGCAGTGAAGCGCTTCTCGGGTATGGCTACACCTTC.

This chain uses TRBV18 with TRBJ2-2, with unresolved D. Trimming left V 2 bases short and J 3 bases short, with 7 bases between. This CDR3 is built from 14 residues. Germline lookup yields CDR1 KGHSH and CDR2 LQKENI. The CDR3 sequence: CASSPKEYTGELFF. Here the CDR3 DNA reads TGTGCCAGCTCACCAAAGGAATACACCGGGGAGCTGTTTTTT.

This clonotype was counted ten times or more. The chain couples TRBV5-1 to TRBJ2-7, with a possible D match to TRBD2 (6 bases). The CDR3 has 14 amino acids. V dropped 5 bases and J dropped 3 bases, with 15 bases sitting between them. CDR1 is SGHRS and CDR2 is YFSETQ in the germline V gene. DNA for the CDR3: TGCGCCAGCAGTCCCGGTCGGAGGGGCTACGAGCAGTACTTC. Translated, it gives CASSPGRRGYEQYF. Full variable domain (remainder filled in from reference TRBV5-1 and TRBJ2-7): KAGVTQTPRYLIKTRGQQVTLSCSPISGHRSVSWYQQTPGQGLQFLFEYFSETQRNKGNFPGRFSGRQFSNSRSEMNVSTLELGDSALYLCASSPGRRGYEQYFGPGTRLTVT.

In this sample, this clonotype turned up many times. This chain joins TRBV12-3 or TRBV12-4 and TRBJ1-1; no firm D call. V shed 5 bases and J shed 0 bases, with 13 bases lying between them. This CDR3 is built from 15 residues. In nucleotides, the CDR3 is TGTGCCAGCAGTCCCCTTTCGGCCATGAACACTGAAGCTTTCTTT. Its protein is CASSPLSAMNTEAFF.

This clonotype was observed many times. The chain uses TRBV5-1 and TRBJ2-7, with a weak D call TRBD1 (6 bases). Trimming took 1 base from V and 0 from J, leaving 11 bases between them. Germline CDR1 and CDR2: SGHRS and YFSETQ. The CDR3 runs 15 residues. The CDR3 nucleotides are TGCGCCAGCAGCTTGACGCAGGGGCCCTCCTACGAGCAGTACTTC. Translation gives CASSLTQGPSYEQYF.

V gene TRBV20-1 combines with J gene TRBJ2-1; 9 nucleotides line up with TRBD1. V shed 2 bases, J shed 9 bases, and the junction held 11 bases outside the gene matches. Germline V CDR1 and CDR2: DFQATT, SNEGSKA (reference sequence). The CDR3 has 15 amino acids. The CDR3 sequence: CSARYPGQGDTEQFF. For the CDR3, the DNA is TGCAGTGCTAGATACCCGGGACAGGGAGACACTGAGCAGTTCTTC.

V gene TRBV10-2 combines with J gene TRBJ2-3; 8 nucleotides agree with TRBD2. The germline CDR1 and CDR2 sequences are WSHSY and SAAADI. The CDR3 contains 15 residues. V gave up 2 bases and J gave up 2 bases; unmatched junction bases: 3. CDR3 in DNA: TGCGCCAGCAGTGAGCGGGAGGGATACACAGATACGCAGTATTTT. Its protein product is CASSEREGYTDTQYF.

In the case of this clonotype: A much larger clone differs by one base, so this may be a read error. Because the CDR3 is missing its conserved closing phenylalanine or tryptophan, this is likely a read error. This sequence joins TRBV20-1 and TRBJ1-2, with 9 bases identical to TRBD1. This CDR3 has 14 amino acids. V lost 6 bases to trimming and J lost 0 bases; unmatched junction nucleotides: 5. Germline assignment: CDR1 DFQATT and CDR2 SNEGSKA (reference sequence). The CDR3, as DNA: TGCAGTGCAAGGACAGGGGCTGCTAACTATGGCTACACCGTC. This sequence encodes CSARTGAANYGYTV.

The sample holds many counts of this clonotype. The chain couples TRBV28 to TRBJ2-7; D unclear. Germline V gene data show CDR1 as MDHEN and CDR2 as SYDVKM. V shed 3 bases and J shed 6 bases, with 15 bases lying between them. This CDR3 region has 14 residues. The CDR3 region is CASSFHKTLTEQYF. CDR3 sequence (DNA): TGTGCCAGCAGTTTCCACAAAACACTCACCGAGCAGTACTTC. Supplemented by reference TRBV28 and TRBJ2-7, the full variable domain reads DVKVTQSSRYLVKRTGEKVFLECVQDMDHENMFWYRQDPGLGLRLIYFSYDVKMKEKGDIPEGYSVSREKKERFSLILESASTNQTSMYLCASSFHKTLTEQYFGPGTRLTVT.

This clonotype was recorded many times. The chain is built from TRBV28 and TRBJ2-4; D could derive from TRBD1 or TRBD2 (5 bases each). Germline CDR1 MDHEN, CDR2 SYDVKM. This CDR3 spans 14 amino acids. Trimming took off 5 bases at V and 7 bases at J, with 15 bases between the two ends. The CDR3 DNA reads TGTGCCAGCAGTCCGCCTGGGTGGGGGAACATTCAGTACTTC. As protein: CASSPPGWGNIQYF.

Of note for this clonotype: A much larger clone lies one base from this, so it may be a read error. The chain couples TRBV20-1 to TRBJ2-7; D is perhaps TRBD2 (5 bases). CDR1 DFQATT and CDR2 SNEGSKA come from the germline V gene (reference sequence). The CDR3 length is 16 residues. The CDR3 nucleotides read TGCTGTGCTAGAGATAGTTTGCGTGGCGGGCGCGGCGAGCAGTACTTC. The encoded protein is CCARDSLRGGRGEQYF.

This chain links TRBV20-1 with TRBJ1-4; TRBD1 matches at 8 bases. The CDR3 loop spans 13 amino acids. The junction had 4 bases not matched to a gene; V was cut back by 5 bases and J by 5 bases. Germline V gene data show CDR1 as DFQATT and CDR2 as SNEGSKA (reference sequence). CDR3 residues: CSAATGGNEKLFF. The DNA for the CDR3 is TGCAGTGCTGCCACAGGGGGAAATGAAAAACTGTTTTTT.

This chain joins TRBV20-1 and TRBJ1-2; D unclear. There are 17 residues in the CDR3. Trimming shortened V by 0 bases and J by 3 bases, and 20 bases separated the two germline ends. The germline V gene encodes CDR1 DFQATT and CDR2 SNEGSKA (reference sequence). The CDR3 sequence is CSARDPTGQVFYYGYTF. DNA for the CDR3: TGCAGTGCTAGAGATCCCACGGGCCAAGTCTTTTACTATGGCTACACCTTC.

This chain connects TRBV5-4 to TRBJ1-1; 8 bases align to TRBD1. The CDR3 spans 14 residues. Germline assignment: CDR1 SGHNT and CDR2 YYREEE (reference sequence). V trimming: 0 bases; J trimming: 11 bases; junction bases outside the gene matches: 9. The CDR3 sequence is CASSLAPMTGEAFF. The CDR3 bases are TGTGCCAGCAGCTTGGCACCGATGACAGGGGAGGCTTTCTTT.